These 21 T cell receptor beta chains were sequenced from one sample in a study of control samples from healthy donors and cancer patients (dated by TCRdb to 2020 to 2022). The library was obtained by the immunoSEQ multiplex PCR assay. In its TCRdb copy, this immuneACCESS table keeps in-frame sequences only and misses some clones. Where compared with another copy, unresolved V genes explain less than half of these, and the others have no known cause. This sample has tens of thousands of clones in its table, and 91% of those were observed once. The ten largest clones add up to 15% to 18% of the sample. Sequencing was done on a sample of blood. These receptors were collected from a man aged 25 to 40 in good health.

The chain combines TRBV14 with TRBJ2-3; the D is unclear. Germline CDR1 SGHDN, CDR2 FVKESK. CDR3 size: 16 residues. With 3 bases removed from V and 4 bases from J, the gap between germline ends came to 17 bases. The CDR3 nucleotides are TGTGCCAGCAGCCAGTACCCGGTGGGTGGGGCAGATACGCAGTATTTT. This gives the protein CASSQYPVGGADTQYF.

This sequence joins TRBV3-1 (or the pseudogene TRBV3-2) and TRBJ2-7; D is unclear. Germline lookup yields CDR1 LGHDT and CDR2 YNNKEL (reference sequence). Trimming stripped 1 base from V and 0 bases from J, with 7 bases between. The CDR3 length is 14 residues. The CDR3 reads CASSQVSSSYEQYF. In DNA form, the CDR3 reads TGTGCCAGCAGCCAAGTAAGCAGCTCCTACGAGCAGTACTTC.

This clone was recorded only once. The chain couples TRBV2 to TRBJ1-6, with D possibly matching TRBD1 (5 bases). The CDR3 is 14 residues long. The V and J ends lost 2 bases and 10 bases respectively, with 12 bases between them. In germline, CDR1 is SNHLY, CDR2 FYNNEI. The CDR3 DNA is TGTGCCAGCAGTGAAAGGGGTCGAGAGTCACCCCTCCACTTT. It codes for CASSERGRESPLHF.

The V gene is TRBV5-6, the J gene TRBJ1-5, with 11 bases lining up with TRBD1. This CDR3 has 18 amino acids. V shed 0 bases, J shed 7 bases, and the junction held 12 bases outside the gene matches. Per the germline V gene, CDR1 is SGHDT and CDR2 is YYEEEE. DNA for the CDR3: TGTGCCAGCAGCTTGGATTGGACAGGGGGCTTTAGGACCCAGCCCCAGCATTTT. Translation: CASSLDWTGGFRTQPQHF.

This chain links TRBV3-1 (or the pseudogene TRBV3-2) with TRBJ2-5, with TRBD2 matching over 8 bases. The V gene end was trimmed by 4 bases and the J gene end by 5 bases; junction bases not matched to a gene: 9. The CDR3 covers 15 residues. The germline V gene encodes CDR1 LGHDT and CDR2 YNNKEL (reference sequence). The CDR3 sequence: CASSLGPGTRETQYF. DNA of the CDR3: TGTGCCAGCAGCCTAGGGCCCGGGACTAGGGAGACCCAGTACTTC.

The CDR3 sequence: CASSEASRGSGANVLTF. The CDR3 DNA is TGTGCCAGCAGTGAAGCCTCCAGGGGCTCTGGGGCCAACGTCCTGACTTTC. V and J are TRBV2 and TRBJ2-6; D is possibly TRBD1 (6 bases). CDR1 and CDR2 from the germline V gene are SNHLY and FYNNEI. The CDR3 totals 17 residues. Trimming removed 0 bases from V and 0 bases from J, with 9 bases in between.

This chain uses TRBV10-3 with TRBJ2-7; the D call may be TRBD1 or TRBD2 (5 bases each). V lost 7 bases and J lost 2, with 12 bases in between. The CDR3 is 13 residues long. Germline V gives CDR1 ENHRY, CDR2 SYGVKD. This CDR3 reads CAITGTGTYEQYF. The CDR3 DNA follows: TGTGCCATCACAGGGACGGGAACCTACGAGCAGTACTTC.

This clone has just one count. This chain links TRBV5-6 with TRBJ2-7; TRBD2 agrees at 8 bases. The trim removed 4 bases at V and 3 bases at J, leaving 9 bases unmatched. The CDR3 sequence is 15 residues long. From germline, CDR1 is SGHDT and CDR2 YYEEEE. The CDR3 sequence: CASSPTGGGNYEQYF. The DNA for the CDR3 is TGTGCCAGCAGCCCGACCGGGGGGGGCAACTACGAGCAGTACTTC.

CDR3 DNA sequence: TGTGCCTGGAGTGTTGCAGACAATGAGCAGTTCTTC. Its translation: CAWSVADNEQFF. The chain has TRBV30 and TRBJ2-1; no clear D gene. CDR3 length: 12 residues. Germline V gene sequence: CDR1 GTSNPN, CDR2 SVGIG (reference sequence). Trimming cost V 0 bases and J 5 bases, with 5 bases left between them.

The chain carries TRBV7-3 and TRBJ2-5; D may be TRBD1 (5 bases). Germline CDR1 SGHTA, CDR2 FQGTGA. The CDR3 is 15 amino acids. Deletions cut 4 bases from V and 5 bases from J, with 17 bases between. CDR3 DNA: TGTGCCAGCAGCTCCTCGACAGCGCCTCCCGAGACCCAGTACTTC. Translating it yields CASSSSTAPPETQYF.

The chain couples TRBV28 to TRBJ1-2; D call uncertain. CDR1 and CDR2 (germline): MDHEN, SYDVKM. The V end lost 4 bases, the J end lost 2 bases, and 14 bases lay between the germline ends. This CDR3 is 15 amino acids long. Here the CDR3 reads CASSSRAGPNYGYTF. The CDR3 DNA reads TGTGCCAGCAGTTCCCGGGCCGGTCCGAACTATGGCTACACCTTC.

This clone was seen only once. The CDR3: CSVEDGGGSSGNTIYF. CDR3 nucleotide sequence: TGCAGCGTTGAAGATGGCGGGGGGTCCTCTGGAAACACCATATATTTT. The V and J genes are TRBV29-1 and TRBJ1-3; a possible D gene is TRBD1 (5 bases). The CDR3 is 16 amino acids. From germline, CDR1 is SQVTM and CDR2 ANQGSEA. The ends were cut back, 0 bases at V and 0 bases at J, with 12 bases in the middle.

The rearrangement uses TRBV7-9 and TRBJ2-7, with D possibly being TRBD1 (6 bases). The CDR3 runs to 15 residues. V was shortened by 2 bases and J by 3 bases, with 14 bases between the two germline ends. The germline V gene encodes CDR1 SEHNR and CDR2 FQNEAQ (reference sequence). The CDR3, as DNA: TGTGCCAGCAGCTTAATGGGGGACATGGGCTACGAGCAGTACTTC. This codes for CASSLMGDMGYEQYF.

This rearrangement joins TRBV12-3 or TRBV12-4 to TRBJ2-7, with D unclear. V was cut by 3 bases and J by 3 bases, with 6 bases left in between. This CDR3 is built from 12 residues. Written as DNA, the CDR3 is TGTGCCAGCAGTTTCGACGTCTACGAGCAGTACTTC. Translated: CASSFDVYEQYF.

V and J are TRBV10-1 and TRBJ2-1; D gene unclear. Trimming removed 5 bases from V and 4 bases from J, with 6 bases in between. The CDR3 has 12 residues. Germline CDR1 WNHNN, CDR2 SYGVQD (reference sequence). CDR3 coding DNA: TGCGCCAGCAGTAGTGGGTACAATGAGCAGTTCTTC. Amino acid sequence: CASSSGYNEQFF.

This clone was picked up a small number of times. The chain combines TRBV15 with TRBJ1-6; D perhaps matches TRBD1 (5 bases). Germline V gene data show CDR1 as LNHNV and CDR2 as YYDKDF (reference sequence). Trimming pared 3 bases from V and 13 bases from J, leaving 13 bases between. This CDR3 spans 13 amino acids. The CDR3 is CATSSFRDAPLHF. The CDR3 nucleotides are TGTGCCACCAGCAGCTTCCGGGACGCTCCCCTCCACTTT. The full variable domain, its missing parts supplied by reference TRBV15 and TRBJ1-6, is DAMVIQNPRYQVTQFGKPVTLSCSQTLNHNVMYWYQQKSSQAPKLLFHYYDKDFNNEADTPDNFQSRRPNTSFCFLDIRSPGLGDTAMYLCATSSFRDAPLHFGNGTRLTVT.

V is TRBV4-1 and J is TRBJ1-5, with a tentative D call TRBD1 (6 bases). Trimming cost V 1 base and J 1 base, with 11 bases left between them. CDR1 and CDR2 (germline): MGHRA, YSYEKL. This CDR3 spans 16 amino acids. This chain's CDR3 is CASSQGTALSNQPQHF. CDR3 coding DNA: TGCGCCAGCAGCCAAGGGACAGCCTTAAGCAATCAGCCCCAGCATTTT.

The rearrangement joins TRBV5-6 to TRBJ1-6, with D tentatively TRBD1 (6 bases). In germline, CDR1 is SGHDT, CDR2 YYEEEE. The CDR3 covers 15 residues. Trimming took off 0 bases at V and 10 bases at J, with 14 bases between the two ends. DNA of the CDR3: TGTGCCAGCAGCTTGGCGGCAGGGGTAGGGTCACCCCTCCACTTT. Translated, it gives CASSLAAGVGSPLHF.

The chain is built from TRBV30 and TRBJ2-1; D call uncertain. Germline CDR1 GTSNPN, CDR2 SVGIG (reference sequence). Trimming stripped 3 bases from V and 5 bases from J, with 8 bases between. The CDR3 sequence is 12 residues long. The CDR3, as DNA: TGTGCCTGGAGCGCCACGGACAATGAGCAGTTCTTC. The encoded protein is CAWSATDNEQFF.

This chain connects TRBV5-1 to TRBJ2-5; 11 positions agree with TRBD1. In germline, CDR1 is SGHRS, CDR2 YFSETQ. V lost 0 bases to trimming and J lost 5 bases; unmatched junction nucleotides: 9. The CDR3 sequence is 17 residues long. The CDR3 reads CASSLEEGTGGRETQYF. In DNA, the CDR3 is TGCGCCAGCAGCTTGGAAGAGGGGACAGGGGGACGCGAGACCCAGTACTTC. The full variable domain, with the rest looked up from reference TRBV5-1 and TRBJ2-5, is KAGVTQTPRYLIKTRGQQVTLSCSPISGHRSVSWYQQTPGQGLQFLFEYFSETQRNKGNFPGRFSGRQFSNSRSEMNVSTLELGDSALYLCASSLEEGTGGRETQYFGPGTRLLVL.

The CDR3 DNA follows: TGTGCCAGTAGTATAGATGATCTCCCGGACAGGGCAGTCAATCAGCCCCAGCATTTT. This translates into CASSIDDLPDRAVNQPQHF. The rearrangement uses TRBV19 and TRBJ1-5; 8 nucleotides align to TRBD1. CDR1 is LNHDA, CDR2 SQIVND, per germline (reference sequence). Unmatched junction bases numbered 13, after V lost 0 bases and J lost 3 bases. There are 19 residues in the CDR3.